This paragraph covers one T cell receptor (beta chain) sequence. The final CDR3 position lacks the conserved phenylalanine or tryptophan, pointing to a likely read error. The CDR3 regions of TCR beta were amplified from RNA transcripts. The HTBI primer set was used in a first-round RT-PCR of the TCR CDR3. TCRdb called the multiplex PCR reads again in MiXCR, with one record for every CDR3 protein. The table includes roughly 350,000 distinct CDR3 sequences, 14% detected once. The data are from a study of T cells in Graves' hyperthyroidism and ophthalmopathy. Trimming removed 1 base at V and 0 bases at J, with 3 bases between. Germline CDR1 reads GTSNPN; CDR2 reads SVGIG (reference sequence). CDR3 length equals 12 residues.

The receptor was derived from a woman younger than 45 with Graves' hyperthyroidism. This chain connects TRBV30 to TRBJ1-1, with D hard to call. Material: blood. The DNA of the CDR3 is TGTGCCTGGAGTGAGGTGAACACTGAAGCTTTCTGT. Translation gives CAWSEVNTEAFC.